Listed below are T cell receptor beta chains from one sample, sequenced in a study of spatial heterogeneity in lung cancer. TCRdb analysed the 5' RACE reads with MiXCR anew, one entry per CDR3 protein. The sample lists 5,000 to 7,000 distinct CDR3 sequences, 9.1% seen once, with more than 20% in the top ten. The input for sequencing was lung tumor tissue, taken at surgery. The receptor source for this set is a female donor with early-stage non-small cell lung cancer. Each CDR3 is given with its conserved first and last residue. A D gene is named only where the DNA matches it firmly. Clone size is not always given. Where it is, it says once, few, many or a class for expanded clones.

D: .; V: TRBV5-6; size: medium-sized; J: TRBJ2-4; DNA: TGTGCCAGCAGCTTTACGGGCGGAGCCAAAAACATTCAGTACTTC; CDR3: CASSFTGGAKNIQYF
D: .; V: TRBV6-6; size: medium-sized; J: TRBJ2-2; DNA: TGTGCCAGCCGCGATTCCGGGGAGCTGTTTTTT; CDR3: CASRDSGELFF
D: .; V: TRBV7-2; size: many; J: TRBJ1-5; DNA: TGTGCCAGCAGCTTAGCCAGTTCTCCGAATGATCAGCCCCAGCATTTT; CDR3: CASSLASSPNDQPQHF
D: .; V: TRBV7-2; size: medium-sized; J: TRBJ2-2; DNA: TGTGCCAGCAGCTTAATGGCCGGGGAGCTGTTTTTT; CDR3: CASSLMAGELFF
D: .; V: TRBV19; size: medium-sized; J: TRBJ1-5; DNA: TGTGCCAGCCGTGATAGCAATCAGCCCCAGCATTTT; CDR3: CASRDSNQPQHF
D: .; V: TRBV7-8; size: many; J: TRBJ1-5; DNA: TGTGCCAGCAGCTTAGCTTATACAGGGCTTTCTGCCCAGCATTTT; CDR3: CASSLAYTGLSAQHF
D: TRBD2; V: TRBV24-1; size: medium-sized; J: TRBJ2-1; DNA: TGTGCCACCAGTGGAGCGGGGGGGCGATACAATGAGCAGTTCTTC; CDR3: CATSGAGGRYNEQFF
D: .; V: TRBV7-2; size: .; J: TRBJ2-7; DNA: TGTGCCAGCAGCCGTCCGGGCGGGGCCTACGAGCAGTACTTC; CDR3: CASSRPGGAYEQYF
D: TRBD1; V: TRBV7-3; size: many; J: TRBJ2-7; DNA: TGTGCCAGCAGCCCTGGACAGGGAAGCTCCTACGAGCAGTACTTC; CDR3: CASSPGQGSSYEQYF
D: .; V: TRBV30; size: many; J: TRBJ2-4; DNA: TGTGCCTGGAGTGTATGGGGGGGGCCGAGGGCCAAAAACATTCAGTACTTC; CDR3: CAWSVWGGPRAKNIQYF
D: TRBD1; V: TRBV2; size: many; J: TRBJ2-3; DNA: TGTGCCAGCAGTGTTGACAGGGACGGCACAGATACGCAGTATTTT; CDR3: CASSVDRDGTDTQYF
D: .; V: TRBV20-1; size: .; J: TRBJ1-1; DNA: TGCAGTGCTAGGCTTGGACACCGGGGGAACACTGAAGCTTTCTTT; CDR3: CSARLGHRGNTEAFF
D: .; V: TRBV9; size: medium-sized; J: TRBJ2-3; DNA: TGTGCCAGCGGAGAGAGCTCAGGCACAGATACGCAGTATTTT; CDR3: CASGESSGTDTQYF
D: TRBD1; V: TRBV2; size: many; J: TRBJ1-2; DNA: TGTGCCAGCAGTGAGGCCCCCGGGACAGGGAACTATGGCTACACCTTC; CDR3: CASSEAPGTGNYGYTF
D: TRBD2; V: TRBV24-1; size: few; J: TRBJ2-3; DNA: TGTGCCACCAGTGACGGGGGGGCCGGCACAGATACGCAGTATTTT; CDR3: CATSDGGAGTDTQYF